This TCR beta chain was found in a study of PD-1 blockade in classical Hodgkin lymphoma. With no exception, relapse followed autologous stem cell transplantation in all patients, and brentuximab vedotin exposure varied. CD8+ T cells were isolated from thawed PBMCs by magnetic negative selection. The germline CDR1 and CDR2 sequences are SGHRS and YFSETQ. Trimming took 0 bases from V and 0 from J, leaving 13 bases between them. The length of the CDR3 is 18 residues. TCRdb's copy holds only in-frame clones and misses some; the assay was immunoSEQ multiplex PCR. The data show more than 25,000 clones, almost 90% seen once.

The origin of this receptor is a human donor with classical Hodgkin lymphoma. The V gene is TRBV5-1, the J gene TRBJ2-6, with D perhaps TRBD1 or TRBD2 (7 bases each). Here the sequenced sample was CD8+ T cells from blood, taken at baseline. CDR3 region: CASSLGTGGSSGANVLTF. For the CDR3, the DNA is TGCGCCAGCAGCTTGGGGACAGGCGGGAGCTCTGGGGCCAACGTCCTGACTTTC.